The 28 T cell receptor beta chains given below trace back to one sample, sequenced in a study of T cells in Graves' hyperthyroidism and ophthalmopathy (dated by TCRdb to between 2017 and 2020). Library construction relied on multiplex PCR. The sequencer was an Illumina HiSeq 2000. Amplification of TCR beta CDR3 regions was carried out from RNA transcripts. A first-round RT-PCR of the TCR CDR3 used the HTBI primer set with the Qiagen OneStep RT-PCR kit. Using fastp at Q25 and MiXCR, TCRdb reprocessed the public reads and kept productive beta chains. Rows merge per CDR3 protein into single entries with the most common DNA and genes. In this sample the table shows fewer than 350,000 distinct CDR3 sequences, roughly 18% of which occur a single time. The ten biggest clones cover 35% to 40% of the sample. The material sequenced was blood. Receptors were obtained from a man aged 50 or older with Graves' ophthalmopathy.

The chain joins TRBV19 to TRBJ1-5; 8 nucleotides match TRBD1. The length of the CDR3 is 16 residues. CDR1 LNHDA and CDR2 SQIVND come from the germline V gene (reference sequence). With 6 bases clipped from V and 7 bases from J, the junction kept 14 bases outside the gene matches. CDR3 nucleotides: TGTGCCAGTAGGCCTCCGGGACAGGCGTCTGGCCAGCCCCAGCATTTT. Protein: CASRPPGQASGQPQHF. Together with reference TRBV19 and TRBJ1-5, the CDR3 gives the full variable domain: DGGITQSPKYLFRKEGQNVTLSCEQNLNHDAMYWYRQDPGQGLRLIYYSQIVNDFQKGDIAEGYSVSREKKESFPLTVTSAQKNPTAFYLCASRPPGQASGQPQHFGDGTRLSIL.

In its sample, this clonotype was seen a few times. V and J are TRBV20-1 and TRBJ2-5, with 10 nucleotides matching TRBD2. Germline trimming cut 5 bases from V and 0 bases from J; bases unmatched to any gene: 9. The CDR3 totals 16 residues. Germline V gives CDR1 DFQATT, CDR2 SNEGSKA (reference sequence). The CDR3 DNA sequence: TGCAGTGCTCGAGGACTAGCGGCTGAGAACCAAGAGACCCAGTACTTC. It encodes CSARGLAAENQETQYF.

The chain's CDR3 is CASSLGIDRAYEQYF. CDR3 bases: TGTGCCAGCAGTTTAGGTATCGACAGAGCCTACGAGCAGTACTTC. The chain couples TRBV12-3 or TRBV12-4 to TRBJ2-7, with D maybe TRBD1 (5 bases). The CDR3 is 15 residues long. Between the trimmed V and J ends, which lost 1 base and 2 bases, there was a span of 12 bases.

This clonotype turned up a few times. V and J are TRBV9 and TRBJ1-4, with 7 positions matching TRBD1. Unmatched junction bases numbered 3, after V lost 2 bases and J lost 2 bases. This CDR3 comprises 15 residues. Germline values: CDR1 SGDLS, CDR2 YYNGEE. The CDR3 region has the DNA TGTGCCAGCAGCGTCGAGGGACAGACTAATGAAAAACTGTTTTTT. Translating it yields CASSVEGQTNEKLFF. Full variable domain (remainder filled in from reference TRBV9 and TRBJ1-4): DSGVTQTPKHLITATGQRVTLRCSPRSGDLSVYWYQQSLDQGLQFLIQYYNGEERAKGNILERFSAQQFPDLHSELNLSSLELGDSALYFCASSVEGQTNEKLFFGSGTQLSVL.

This clonotype occurred many times. The chain has TRBV5-1 and TRBJ2-7, with D possibly being TRBD1 (6 bases). The CDR3 spans 14 residues. Looked up from germline, CDR1 is SGHRS and CDR2 is YFSETQ. The ends were cut back, 0 bases at V and 1 base at J, with 8 bases in the middle. DNA of the CDR3: TGCGCCAGCAGCTTGGAGGGACATTCCTACGAGCAGTACTTC. Residues: CASSLEGHSYEQYF.

A few counts support this clonotype. The gene calls are TRBV29-1 and TRBJ2-6, with 8 bases matching TRBD1. V trimming: 0 bases; J trimming: 3 bases; junction bases outside the gene matches: 10. The CDR3 totals 18 residues. Germline lookup yields CDR1 SQVTM and CDR2 ANQGSEA. The CDR3 here is CSVEDAQDRGFGANVLTF. Here the CDR3 DNA reads TGCAGCGTTGAAGACGCACAAGACAGGGGCTTTGGGGCCAACGTCCTGACTTTC. Supplemented by reference TRBV29-1 and TRBJ2-6, the full variable domain reads SAVISQKPSRDICQRGTSLTIQCQVDSQVTMMFWYRQQPGQSLTLIATANQGSEATYESGFVIDKFPISRPNLTFSTLTVSNMSPEDSSIYLCSVEDAQDRGFGANVLTFGAGSRLTVL.

This clonotype was seen a few times. The chain joins TRBV27 to TRBJ1-1, with D tentatively TRBD1 (6 bases). V was clipped by 5 bases and J by 4 bases, with 20 bases between them. The CDR3 runs 16 residues. The germline CDR1 and CDR2 sequences are MNHEY and SMNVEV (reference sequence). For the CDR3, the DNA is TGTGCCAGCAGTCCGATTCCCAGGGGTGGGCTCACTGAAGCTTTCTTT. This encodes CASSPIPRGGLTEAFF.

V and J are TRBV27 and TRBJ1-3; D ambiguous. The CDR3 is made up of 14 amino acids. V was shortened by 0 bases and J by 1 base, with 4 bases between the two germline ends. Germline V gene sequence: CDR1 MNHEY, CDR2 SMNVEV (reference sequence). The DNA of the CDR3 is TGTGCCAGCAGTTTATCCCCATCTGGAAACACCATATATTTT. This gives the protein CASSLSPSGNTIYF.

There are a few counts of this clonotype. The V call is TRBV11-2, the J call TRBJ1-2; maybe TRBD1 (5 bases). The ends were cut back, 5 bases at V and 5 bases at J, with 9 bases in the middle. This CDR3 has 12 residues. The germline gives CDR1 SGHAT, CDR2 FQNNGV. The chain's CDR3 is CASSGEGYGYTF. The CDR3 nucleotides read TGTGCCAGCAGCGGGGAGGGGTATGGCTACACCTTC.

The table lists this clonotype with many counts. V is TRBV20-1 and J is TRBJ2-3; 9 bases map to TRBD2. The CDR3 length is 17 residues. Germline-derived CDR1 and CDR2 are DFQATT and SNEGSKA (reference sequence). V dropped 0 bases and J dropped 5; count of bases not matched to a gene: 12. The CDR3 DNA follows: TGCAGTGCTAGAGAATCAGGACTAGCGCCCACGAGAGATACGCAGTATTTT. Its translation: CSARESGLAPTRDTQYF.

This clonotype was observed a handful of times. The chain joins TRBV5-4 to TRBJ2-7; TRBD2 agrees at 9 bases. V lost 3 bases to trimming and J lost 5 bases; unmatched junction nucleotides: 9. Germline V gene lookup returns CDR1 SGHNT and CDR2 YYREEE (reference sequence). This CDR3 has 15 residues. The CDR3 DNA sequence: TGTGCCAGCAGCTCCCTAGCGGGGCATCAGGACGAGCAGTACTTC. It translates to CASSSLAGHQDEQYF.

The chain uses TRBV2 and TRBJ2-6; 7 positions agree with TRBD1. Germline V gives CDR1 SNHLY, CDR2 FYNNEI. The CDR3 loop spans 17 amino acids. V trimming: 6 bases; J trimming: 2 bases; junction bases outside the gene matches: 10. CDR3 DNA sequence: TGTGCCAGCAGGGACCGGGACAGTATAACTGGGGCCAACGTCCTGACTTTC. It yields the protein CASRDRDSITGANVLTF. Full variable domain (rest looked up from reference TRBV2 and TRBJ2-6): EPEVTQTPSHQVTQMGQEVILRCVPISNHLYFYWYRQILGQKVEFLVSFYNNEISEKSEIFDDQFSVERPDGSNFTLKIRSTKLEDSAMYFCASRDRDSITGANVLTFGAGSRLTVL.

The rearrangement uses TRBV6-2 or TRBV6-3 and TRBJ2-3; D is undetermined. V lost 0 bases and J 6 bases, leaving 13 bases between the germline ends. The CDR3 runs to 15 residues. Per the germline V gene, CDR1 is MNHEY and CDR2 is SVGEGT. The CDR3 here is CASSYSGLNGDTQYF. Written as DNA, the CDR3 is TGTGCCAGCAGTTACTCAGGGCTTAACGGGGATACGCAGTATTTT.

This clonotype was recorded at least ten times. The genes are TRBV3-1 and TRBJ2-2; the match to TRBD1 covers 8 bases. The CDR3 is 15 residues long. J lost 3 bases, V lost 7 bases, and 7 bases had no gene match. The germline V gene has CDR1 LGHDT and CDR2 YNNKEL (reference sequence). For the CDR3, the DNA is TGTGCCAGCACACACAGGGGGAAAGACACCGGGGAGCTGTTTTTT. Translation: CASTHRGKDTGELFF.

This chain joins TRBV29-1 and TRBJ2-7; 9 bases are a match to TRBD1. Germline-derived CDR1 and CDR2 are SQVTM and ANQGSEA. This CDR3 is built from 13 residues. V lost 4 bases and J lost 3; bases outside the gene matches: 4. The CDR3 bases are TGCAGCGTTGTGGAGACAGGGGGCTACGAGCAGTACTTC. Translated, it gives CSVVETGGYEQYF.

A single count supports this clonotype. The chain uses TRBV27 and TRBJ1-5; 9 nucleotides line up with TRBD1. Looked up from germline, CDR1 is MNHEY and CDR2 is SMNVEV (reference sequence). Losses at the gene ends were 7 bases for V and 4 bases for J; bases not matched to a gene: 5. CDR3 length equals 14 residues. The CDR3 nucleotides read TGTGCCAGCAAGGAGACAGGGGGAAATCAGCCCCAGCATTTT. It is translated as CASKETGGNQPQHF.

The gene calls are TRBV28 and TRBJ2-7; TRBD1 agrees at 9 bases. The trim removed 3 bases at V and 4 bases at J, leaving 7 bases unmatched. Germline V gene lookup returns CDR1 MDHEN and CDR2 SYDVKM. The CDR3 loop spans 15 amino acids. The CDR3 coding sequence is TGTGCCAGCAGTTTCCGGGACAGGGAAGTTTACGAGCAGTACTTC. Protein product: CASSFRDREVYEQYF.

This clonotype was seen a handful of times. The chain uses TRBV20-1 and TRBJ1-5, with D uncertain. Trimming took off 6 bases at V and 2 bases at J, with 14 bases between the two ends. CDR1 DFQATT and CDR2 SNEGSKA come from the germline V gene (reference sequence). The CDR3 spans 14 residues. DNA for the CDR3: TGCAGTGCAAAAGACGTCGGGGGCAATCAGCCCCAGCATTTT. This sequence encodes CSAKDVGGNQPQHF.

This clonotype was seen a few times. The rearrangement links TRBV9 to TRBJ2-1, with D uncertain. Germline V gene lookup returns CDR1 SGDLS and CDR2 YYNGEE. This CDR3 spans 15 amino acids. Trimming left V 0 bases short and J 0 bases short, with 7 bases between. CDR3 loop: CASSVDPSSYNEQFF. CDR3 nucleotides: TGTGCCAGCAGCGTAGACCCCAGCTCCTACAATGAGCAGTTCTTC.

This clonotype occurred a few times. The chain has TRBV29-1 and TRBJ2-6, with D uncertain. CDR3 length: 16 amino acids. Trimming removed 5 bases from V and 1 base from J, with 15 bases in between. Per germline, CDR1 SQVTM and CDR2 ANQGSEA. The CDR3 region has the DNA TGCAGCGTTATTGAGGAGCGCGATTCTGGGGCCAACGTCCTGACTTTC. This gives the protein CSVIEERDSGANVLTF.

This rearrangement joins TRBV15 to TRBJ2-2; D is possibly TRBD1 or TRBD2 (5 bases each). The CDR3 has 16 amino acids. V was clipped by 3 bases and J by 5 bases, with 16 bases between them. Germline V gene sequence: CDR1 LNHNV, CDR2 YYDKDF (reference sequence). The CDR3 here is CATSRRTGGLTGELFF. DNA of the CDR3: TGTGCCACCAGCAGGCGCACAGGAGGCCTGACCGGGGAGCTGTTTTTT.

This clonotype was detected ten times or more. This rearrangement joins TRBV6-1 to TRBJ2-7; 9 bases are a match to TRBD2. The CDR3 extends over 15 amino acids. V gave up 1 base and J gave up 2 bases; unmatched junction bases: 3. In germline, CDR1 is MNHNS, CDR2 SASEGT. The CDR3 sequence is CASSEEAGGPYEQYF. Written as DNA, the CDR3 is TGTGCCAGCAGTGAAGAGGCGGGAGGGCCCTACGAGCAGTACTTC.

This clonotype was seen at least ten times. The chain uses TRBV11-2 and TRBJ2-3, with unresolved D. This CDR3 has 12 residues. Germline V lookup: CDR1 SGHAT, CDR2 FQNNGV. The germline V and J ends were trimmed by 2 bases and 5 bases, with 5 bases remaining between them. The CDR3 DNA reads TGTGCCAGCAGCTTATTCAGAGATACGCAGTATTTT. It codes for CASSLFRDTQYF.

V and J are TRBV6-2 or TRBV6-3 and TRBJ1-4, with 12 bases fitting TRBD1. Germline lookup yields CDR1 MNHEY and CDR2 SVGEGT. The junction had 18 bases not matched to a gene; V was cut back by 2 bases and J by 5 bases. CDR3 length equals 21 residues. In DNA, the CDR3 is TGTGCCAGCAGTTACCGTACTTGGGGACAGGGGGCCCAAAAGCTGAATGAAAAACTGTTTTTT. Translated: CASSYRTWGQGAQKLNEKLFF.

This CDR3 reads CASSSGLFNEQFF. In nucleotides, the CDR3 is TGTGCCAGCAGTTCGGGACTATTCAATGAGCAGTTCTTC. V is TRBV27 and J is TRBJ2-1, with 7 bases fitting TRBD2. Germline V gene lookup returns CDR1 MNHEY and CDR2 SMNVEV (reference sequence). The V and J ends lost 4 bases and 6 bases, in that order; junction bases with no gene match: 3. The CDR3 is made up of 13 amino acids.

The chain links TRBV5-1 to TRBJ2-6; 7 bases match TRBD1. This CDR3 has 17 residues. V shed 4 bases and J 0 bases; nucleotides not matched to a gene: 7. In germline, CDR1 is SGHRS, CDR2 YFSETQ. This chain's CDR3 is CASSQRQGNSGANVLTF. In DNA form, the CDR3 reads TGCGCCAGCAGCCAACGACAGGGAAACTCTGGGGCCAACGTCCTGACTTTC.

The chain couples TRBV24-1 to TRBJ1-5; D may be TRBD1 (5 bases). This CDR3 has 12 amino acids. From germline, CDR1 is KGHDR and CDR2 SFDVKD. Trimming stripped 4 bases from V and 6 bases from J, with 6 bases between. The CDR3 loop is CATSEGGQPQHF. CDR3 in DNA: TGTGCCACCAGTGAGGGGGGTCAGCCCCAGCATTTT.

This clonotype was counted a few times. This chain uses TRBV7-3 with TRBJ2-2, with TRBD2 identical over 7 bases. From germline, CDR1 is SGHTA and CDR2 FQGTGA. This CDR3 comprises 16 residues. V gave up 0 bases and J gave up 7 bases; unmatched junction bases: 8. DNA for the CDR3: TGTGCCAGCAGCTTAACAAGCGGGGCCTTGGGCGGGGAGCTGTTTTTT. Protein product: CASSLTSGALGGELFF.